This T cell receptor (beta chain) was sequenced for a study of identical twins. Overall study findings and caveats: The abundant beta clonotypes from cord blood had fewer insertions, and memory repertoires had none of this. Zero-insertion analyses might be partly confounded by invariant T cells like MAIT and iNKT.

This clonotype was seen a few times. Its target is not known. A single record per CDR3 protein comes from TCRdb applying MiXCR to the 5' RACE reads. The sample records around 95,000 distinct CDR3 sequences, under 6.5% being singletons. Trimming took 6 bases from V and 1 from J; bases not matched to a gene: 10. Per germline, CDR1 MNHEY and CDR2 SVGAGI. The CDR3 loop spans 17 amino acids. This TCR was sampled from a woman aged 50 to 65 in good health. Sequencing input: memory T cells sorted from blood. The chain employs TRBV6-5 and TRBJ2-4, with 9 bases fitting TRBD1. Here the CDR3 reads CASRGSRDRVAKNIQYF. CDR3 nucleotides: TGTGCCAGCAGAGGGTCTAGGGACAGGGTGGCCAAAAACATTCAGTACTTC.